The source of this T cell receptor (beta chain) is a study of CD8+CD57+ T cells in acquired aplastic anemia. Previously, flow cytometry had revealed CD8+CD57+ cell expansion in the patients chosen for sequencing. CDR3 and TCR beta VDJ profiling relied on a genomic DNA template. TCRdb independently ran MiXCR on the reads; one entry per CDR3 protein. The sample holds roughly 150,000 distinct CDR3 sequences, around half seen once. This clonotype was counted between two and nine times. Sequencing input: sorted CD4+, CD8+, or CD8+CD57+ T cells (not recorded which) from PBMCs. This TCR was recovered from a human donor with aplastic anemia.

Here the CDR3 reads CASSPGTGGEKLFF. The CDR3 bases are TGTGCCAGCAGTCCCGGGACAGGGGGTGAAAAACTGTTTTTT. V usage is TRBV7-2 and J usage is TRBJ1-4; 11 nucleotides match TRBD1. This CDR3 comprises 14 residues. V gave up 6 bases and J gave up 7 bases; unmatched junction bases: 4. Germline V gene sequence: CDR1 SGHTA, CDR2 FQGNSA.